The entry that follows covers one T cell receptor (beta chain) sequence. Its antigen remains unidentified. The data stem from a study of blood T cells in healthy people across ages. Study-level points and caveats: Unsorted PBMC material precluded a definitive naive versus antigen-experienced comparison.

Combining a sample-barcoded 5' primer with a J-beta primer mix, a second PCR ran for roughly 7 to 12 cycles. MiXCR, run by TCRdb on the 5' RACE reads, gives a single entry per CDR3 protein. The sample includes more than 800,000 distinct CDR3 sequences, over 35% seen only once; the top ten take 18%. The study recruited healthy Caucasian donors from Russia who were aged about 6 to 90. The source material was blood. The clonotype was recovered from a woman aged 60 to 75 in good health.

CDR3 region: CASSQVEDPTDTQYF. The DNA for the CDR3 is TGCGCCAGCAGCCAAGTAGAGGACCCGACGGATACGCAGTATTTT. V gene TRBV4-1 combines with J gene TRBJ2-3; no firm D call. Germline V gene lookup returns CDR1 MGHRA and CDR2 YSYEKL. Trimming cost V 1 base and J 6 bases, with 14 bases left between them. This CDR3 spans 15 amino acids.